The 32 T cell receptor beta chains reported below all come from one sample, sequenced in a study of T cells in Graves' hyperthyroidism and ophthalmopathy. There were TCR beta CDR3 regions amplified from RNA transcripts. With the HTBI primer set, the TCR CDR3 went through a first round of RT-PCR. TCRdb redid the calling of the multiplex PCR reads with MiXCR, one entry per CDR3 protein. The sample gives 500,000 to 750,000 distinct CDR3 sequences, 11% to 15% of which show up once; around 7% is in the top ten. The sequenced sample was blood. These TCRs come from a woman under 30 with Graves' ophthalmopathy.

This clonotype was observed at least ten times. The rearrangement joins TRBV30 to TRBJ2-7, with TRBD2 matching 10 bases. Looked up from germline, CDR1 is GTSNPN and CDR2 is SVGIG (reference sequence). With 2 bases clipped from V and 6 bases from J, the junction kept 7 bases outside the gene matches. The CDR3 is 14 residues long. The CDR3 coding sequence is TGTGCCTGGAGTAAGGCTAGCGGGAGTCTCGAGCAGTACTTC. This encodes CAWSKASGSLEQYF. Full variable domain (remainder filled in from reference TRBV30 and TRBJ2-7): SQTIHQWPATLVQPVGSPLSLECTVEGTSNPNLYWYRQAAGRGLQLLFYSVGIGQISSEVPQNLSASRPQDRQFILSSKKLLLSDSGFYLCAWSKASGSLEQYFGPGTRLTVT.

This clonotype was recorded many times. The rearrangement joins TRBV20-1 to TRBJ2-1, with TRBD2 matching 7 bases. Looked up from germline, CDR1 is DFQATT and CDR2 is SNEGSKA (reference sequence). The J segment lost 4 bases and the V segment lost 6 bases, leaving 12 bases of the junction unmatched. CDR3 length equals 15 residues. CDR3 protein: CSAPPGTTRYNEQFF. DNA for the CDR3: TGCAGTGCGCCACCCGGGACTACCCGATACAATGAGCAGTTCTTC.

The chain recombines TRBV7-9 with TRBJ2-7; 10 bases align to TRBD1. The J segment lost 5 bases and the V segment lost 5 bases, leaving 9 bases of the junction unmatched. Germline loops: CDR1 SEHNR, CDR2 FQNEAQ (reference sequence). The CDR3 sequence is 15 residues long. This CDR3 is CASSPGTGALNEQYF. In DNA form, the CDR3 reads TGTGCCAGCAGCCCAGGGACAGGGGCTTTGAACGAGCAGTACTTC. The full variable domain, its missing parts supplied by reference TRBV7-9 and TRBJ2-7, is DTGVSQNPRHKITKRGQNVTFRCDPISEHNRLYWYRQTLGQGPEFLTYFQNEAQLEKSRLLSDRFSAERPKGSFSTLEIQRTEQGDSAMYLCASSPGTGALNEQYFGPGTRLTVT.

In this sample, this clonotype turned up many times. The V gene is TRBV4-3, the J gene TRBJ2-1; TRBD2 might be the D (6 bases). V shed 0 bases and J shed 8 bases, with 17 bases lying between them. Germline V gives CDR1 LGHNA, CDR2 YSLEER. The CDR3 covers 16 residues. CDR3 amino acids: CASSQDRVAAVYEQFF. DNA for the CDR3: TGCGCCAGCAGCCAAGACAGGGTAGCGGCGGTCTATGAGCAGTTCTTC.

Ten or more counts support this clonotype. The chain has TRBV20-1 and TRBJ2-1; possibly TRBD2 for D (5 bases). Per germline, CDR1 DFQATT and CDR2 SNEGSKA (reference sequence). Between the trimmed V and J ends, which lost 3 bases and 5 bases, there was a span of 11 bases. This CDR3 is 13 amino acids long. This CDR3 is CSASPHGDNEQFF. In nucleotides, the CDR3 is TGCAGTGCTAGCCCCCACGGGGACAATGAGCAGTTCTTC.

This clonotype was recorded at least ten times. This sequence joins TRBV28 and TRBJ1-5; TRBD1 aligns across 9 bases. Germline V gene data show CDR1 as MDHEN and CDR2 as SYDVKM. The CDR3 extends over 14 amino acids. The ends lost 7 bases at V and 7 bases at J; junction bases unmatched: 8. Here the CDR3 reads CASNTGQGGQPQHF. The CDR3 bases are TGTGCCAGCAATACGGGACAGGGCGGACAGCCCCAGCATTTT.

In this sample, this clonotype turned up many times. V is TRBV7-9 and J is TRBJ1-1; weak D call: TRBD1 (5 bases). The CDR3 loop spans 15 amino acids. V was clipped by 1 base and J by 3 bases, with 12 bases between them. Per the germline V gene, CDR1 is SEHNR and CDR2 is FQNEAQ (reference sequence). Here the CDR3 reads CASSLDRGFDTEAFF. The CDR3 nucleotides read TGTGCCAGCAGCTTAGATAGGGGTTTCGACACTGAAGCTTTCTTT.

There are many counts of this clonotype. V and J are TRBV18 and TRBJ2-5; D call uncertain. With 1 base removed from V and 5 bases from J, the gap between germline ends came to 8 bases. The germline CDR1 and CDR2 sequences are KGHSH and LQKENI. The CDR3 is 13 amino acids. As DNA, the CDR3 is TGTGCCAGCTCACCACGATACGGGGAGACCCAGTACTTC. Translated: CASSPRYGETQYF.

With regard to this clonotype: A much larger clone sits a single nucleotide away, making a read error possible. The rearrangement links TRBV12-3 or TRBV12-4 to TRBJ1-5; D may be TRBD1 (6 bases). The CDR3 is 15 residues long. The chain's CDR3 is CVSSLSGAVAQPQHF. The CDR3, as DNA: TGTGTCAGCAGTTTATCAGGGGCGGTAGCTCAGCCCCAGCATTTT.

This clonotype appeared many times. The V call is TRBV7-3, the J call TRBJ2-3, with D hard to call. V was cut by 0 bases and J by 0 bases, with 16 bases left in between. Germline assignment: CDR1 SGHTA and CDR2 FQGTGA. This CDR3 comprises 18 residues. CDR3 sequence reads: CASSLTPGSLGSTDTQYF. Written as DNA, the CDR3 is TGTGCCAGCAGCTTAACCCCGGGCAGCCTGGGTAGCACAGATACGCAGTATTTT.

The table lists this clonotype with many counts. The chain is built from TRBV6-1 and TRBJ2-1; D may be TRBD2 (6 bases). V was cut by 6 bases and J by 4 bases, with 25 bases left in between. This CDR3 is built from 18 residues. The germline CDR1 and CDR2 sequences are MNHNS and SASEGT. CDR3 sequence (DNA): TGTGCCAGCAGCTCCAAGACTGGGGCGAGGAGGGTTTACAATGAGCAGTTCTTC. It specifies CASSSKTGARRVYNEQFF.

At least ten counts were recorded for this clonotype. The V and J genes are TRBV6-6 and TRBJ2-2; 13 bases align to TRBD2. This CDR3 is 17 amino acids long. Per the germline V gene, CDR1 is MNHNY and CDR2 is SVGAGI (reference sequence). V lost 2 bases to trimming and J lost 3 bases; unmatched junction nucleotides: 3. The CDR3 DNA reads TGTGCCAGCAGTTACGTCGGACTAGCGGGAGACACCGGGGAGCTGTTTTTT. Translated, it gives CASSYVGLAGDTGELFF.

The V gene is TRBV29-1, the J gene TRBJ2-7, with 7 positions matching TRBD1. J lost 4 bases, V lost 6 bases, and 12 bases had no gene match. The CDR3 covers 14 residues. Per germline, CDR1 SQVTM and CDR2 ANQGSEA. In DNA, the CDR3 is TGCAGCGTGACTCGCCGGGACAGTATTTACGAGCAGTACTTC. Translating it yields CSVTRRDSIYEQYF.

This clonotype has more than one count but fewer than ten. The V and J genes are TRBV19 and TRBJ2-1; TRBD1 matches at 8 bases. The CDR3 is made up of 15 amino acids. V dropped 9 bases and J dropped 7; count of bases not matched to a gene: 14. Germline assignment: CDR1 LNHDA and CDR2 SQIVND (reference sequence). This CDR3 reads CASSDGQGFGNEQFF. As DNA, the CDR3 is TGTGCCAGCTCAGACGGACAGGGATTTGGGAATGAGCAGTTCTTC.

This clonotype was counted ten times or more. The chain carries TRBV12-3 or TRBV12-4 and TRBJ1-2; the D gene is possibly TRBD1 (6 bases). The CDR3 totals 16 residues. The V end lost 5 bases, the J end lost 8 bases, and 24 bases lay between the germline ends. CDR3 nucleotide sequence: TGTGCCAGCAGTCCGCGCTCCCTACAGGGCTCGGGGGGCTACACCTTC. It encodes CASSPRSLQGSGGYTF.

This chain links TRBV11-3 with TRBJ1-2; D may be TRBD1 (5 bases). CDR1 and CDR2 from the germline V gene are SGHNT and YENEEA. The CDR3 is 12 amino acids. Trimming cost V 5 bases and J 7 bases, with 11 bases left between them. Written as DNA, the CDR3 is TGTGCCAGCAGCCAAAGCGGGGGTGGCTACACCTTC. As protein: CASSQSGGGYTF.

This clonotype appeared many times. V gene TRBV7-9 combines with J gene TRBJ1-2, with D uncertain. V was cut by 2 bases and J by 0 bases, with 19 bases left in between. The CDR3 runs 18 residues. The germline V gene encodes CDR1 SEHNR and CDR2 FQNEAQ (reference sequence). CDR3 residues: CASSLSAAAAIANYGYTF. The CDR3 bases are TGTGCCAGCAGCTTAAGCGCAGCGGCAGCCATAGCTAACTATGGCTACACCTTC. Supplemented by reference TRBV7-9 and TRBJ1-2, the full variable domain reads DTGVSQNPRHKITKRGQNVTFRCDPISEHNRLYWYRQTLGQGPEFLTYFQNEAQLEKSRLLSDRFSAERPKGSFSTLEIQRTEQGDSAMYLCASSLSAAAAIANYGYTFGSGTRLTVV.

The V call is TRBV19, the J call TRBJ1-6; the D is unclear. The germline V and J ends were trimmed by 3 bases and 13 bases, with 16 bases remaining between them. This CDR3 spans 14 amino acids. CDR1 is LNHDA and CDR2 is SQIVND in the germline V gene (reference sequence). The CDR3 here is CASSMGTARAPLHF. The DNA of the CDR3 is TGTGCCAGTAGTATGGGAACTGCGAGGGCTCCCCTCCACTTT. Filled out from reference TRBV19 and TRBJ1-6, the complete variable domain reads DGGITQSPKYLFRKEGQNVTLSCEQNLNHDAMYWYRQDPGQGLRLIYYSQIVNDFQKGDIAEGYSVSREKKESFPLTVTSAQKNPTAFYLCASSMGTARAPLHFGNGTRLTVT.

This clonotype was found many times. The chain has TRBV13 and TRBJ2-3; 8 positions match TRBD2. The CDR3 consists of 16 residues. The germline V gene has CDR1 PRHDT and CDR2 FYEKMQ (reference sequence). Trimming took 0 bases from V and 0 from J; bases not matched to a gene: 2. CDR3 sequence: CASSLGAGASTDTQYF. CDR3 nucleotide sequence: TGTGCCAGCAGCTTAGGAGCGGGAGCTAGCACAGATACGCAGTATTTT.

This clonotype was detected many times. The V call is TRBV28, the J call TRBJ2-3; D uncertain. CDR3 size: 13 residues. From germline, CDR1 is MDHEN and CDR2 SYDVKM. Between the trimmed V and J ends, which lost 7 bases and 5 bases, there was a span of 13 bases. CDR3 DNA sequence: TGTGCCAGCACCTTGGAGTTGAGAGATACGCAGTATTTT. Translation gives CASTLELRDTQYF.

This clonotype has just a few counts. With a much larger clone just one base away, this may be a read error. The chain employs TRBV6-1 and TRBJ2-7; D is undetermined. The CDR3 has 13 residues. Germline V gives CDR1 MNHNS, CDR2 SASEGT. CDR3 DNA: TGTGCCTGCAGTGAGAACGGCTCCTACGAGCAGTACTTC. This sequence encodes CACSENGSYEQYF.

This clonotype was observed at least ten times. The chain links TRBV11-2 to TRBJ2-2, with 7 bases lining up with TRBD1. The CDR3 runs 16 residues. Germline V gives CDR1 SGHAT, CDR2 FQNNGV. V shed 5 bases and J 2 bases; nucleotides not matched to a gene: 8. This CDR3 reads CASSRVAGGNTGELFF. The CDR3 bases are TGTGCCAGCAGCCGGGTGGCAGGGGGAAACACCGGGGAGCTGTTTTTT.

The V gene is TRBV9, the J gene TRBJ2-5; D is undetermined. The CDR3 covers 13 residues. Germline CDR1 SGDLS, CDR2 YYNGEE. V was clipped by 0 bases and J by 5 bases, with 8 bases between them. Written as DNA, the CDR3 is TGTGCCAGCAGCGTAGCCCTTTACGAGACCCAGTACTTC. It yields the protein CASSVALYETQYF.

This clonotype was counted ten times or more. The rearrangement links TRBV2 to TRBJ2-1; 10 positions match TRBD1. V shed 10 bases and J 2 bases; nucleotides not matched to a gene: 11. Germline V CDR1 and CDR2: SNHLY, FYNNEI. The CDR3 covers 16 residues. CDR3 DNA sequence: TGTGCCACAACACCCCCGGGACAGGGGACCTACAATGAGCAGTTCTTC. This sequence encodes CATTPPGQGTYNEQFF.

This clonotype was detected many times. The V call is TRBV27, the J call TRBJ1-6, with 8 bases fitting TRBD1. With 5 bases clipped from V and 8 bases from J, the junction kept 11 bases outside the gene matches. Germline lookup yields CDR1 MNHEY and CDR2 SMNVEV (reference sequence). The CDR3 consists of 16 residues. The DNA for the CDR3 is TGTGCCAGCAGTCCGACAGGGGCCTCGGCAGATTCACCCCTCCACTTT. Translated: CASSPTGASADSPLHF.

The table lists this clonotype with a count of one. The CDR3 nucleotides read TGCAGTGCTGCCCTGGTAGCTAGCGGGAGGGACGTTGATCAAGAGACCCAGTACTTC. It specifies CSAALVASGRDVDQETQYF. The chain joins TRBV20-1 to TRBJ2-5; 12 bases are shared with TRBD2. V shed 5 bases, J shed 2 bases, and the junction held 18 bases outside the gene matches. This CDR3 is built from 19 residues. Germline values: CDR1 DFQATT, CDR2 SNEGSKA (reference sequence).

This clonotype was counted ten times or more. This rearrangement joins TRBV12-5 to TRBJ2-3; the match to TRBD2 covers 9 bases. This CDR3 has 17 amino acids. The ends lost 0 bases at V and 2 bases at J; junction bases unmatched: 6. Germline-derived CDR1 and CDR2 are LGHNT and FRNRAP. As DNA, the CDR3 is TGTGCTAGTGGTTTGGTTGGTAGCGGGAGCTACACAGATACGCAGTATTTT. Residues: CASGLVGSGSYTDTQYF.

There are a few counts of this clonotype. V usage is TRBV11-3 and J usage is TRBJ1-4; TRBD1 agrees at 8 bases. CDR3 length: 15 residues. V lost 6 bases to trimming and J lost 7 bases; unmatched junction nucleotides: 10. In germline, CDR1 is SGHNT, CDR2 YENEEA. Here the CDR3 reads CASSRTGTGSEKLFF. In DNA, the CDR3 is TGTGCCAGCAGTCGGACCGGGACAGGCTCTGAAAAACTGTTTTTT.

In this sample, this clonotype turned up many times. For the CDR3, the DNA is TGTGCCAGTAGTATAGGACTAGCGGGGACCTACGAGCAGTACTTC. Protein sequence: CASSIGLAGTYEQYF. The rearrangement links TRBV19 to TRBJ2-7; 11 bases fit TRBD2. The germline V gene encodes CDR1 LNHDA and CDR2 SQIVND (reference sequence). The junction had 1 base not matched to a gene; V was cut back by 1 base and J by 2 bases. This CDR3 is built from 15 residues.

This clonotype showed up many times. The chain carries TRBV30 and TRBJ2-1; 12 bases map to TRBD2. The germline V gene encodes CDR1 GTSNPN and CDR2 SVGIG (reference sequence). The CDR3 is 15 residues long. With 0 bases clipped from V and 6 bases from J, the junction kept 3 bases outside the gene matches. The CDR3 reads CAWSVQLAGGNEQFF. The CDR3 DNA reads as TGTGCCTGGAGTGTACAACTAGCGGGGGGCAATGAGCAGTTCTTC.

This clonotype was recorded many times. CDR3 sequence (DNA): TGTGCCATCAGTGAAAGGGTCATACAGGGACGTACCGGGGAGCTGTTTTTT. It specifies CAISERVIQGRTGELFF. This chain links TRBV10-3 with TRBJ2-2, with D tentatively TRBD1 (6 bases). CDR1 is ENHRY, CDR2 SYGVKD, per germline. This CDR3 has 17 amino acids. Trimming took 3 bases from V and 5 from J, leaving 19 bases between them.

On this clonotype: This may stem from a read error, because a much larger clone lies one nucleotide away. This chain connects TRBV30 to TRBJ1-5; perhaps TRBD1 as D (5 bases). This CDR3 comprises 13 residues. CDR1 is GTSNPN, CDR2 SVGIG, per germline (reference sequence). Trimming took off 5 bases at V and 2 bases at J, with 10 bases between the two ends. CDR3: CAWGTRGNQPQHF. DNA for the CDR3: TGTGCCTGGGGGACCAGGGGCAATCAGCCCCAGCATTTT.